This TCR beta chain was sequenced in a study of cytomegalovirus exposure and HLA in healthy donors. Sequenced by immunoSEQ multiplex PCR; TCRdb stores in-frame clones only, minus some. Counted here are fewer than 140,000 clones, about 87% occurring once; the ten biggest clones make up more than 1.5%. With regard to this clone: No antigen is known for it.

Study conclusions and caveats: Published work reported that the classifier diagnosed cytomegalovirus status with high specificity and sensitivity.

The sample taken for sequencing was PBMCs. The sequence was collected from a woman under 30 in good health and CMV-seropositive.

Here the CDR3 DNA reads TGTGCCAGCAGCTTAGTTGGGGGACTAGCGGCCGGGGAGCTGTTTTTT. It yields the protein CASSLVGGLAAGELFF. The chain joins TRBV11-2 to TRBJ2-2, with 11 positions matching TRBD2. Germline V gene data show CDR1 as SGHAT and CDR2 as FQNNGV. This CDR3 spans 16 amino acids. Germline trimming cut 1 base from V and 6 bases from J; bases unmatched to any gene: 4. Together with reference TRBV11-2 and TRBJ2-2, the CDR3 gives the full variable domain: EAGVAQSPRYKIIEKRQSVAFWCNPISGHATLYWYQQILGQGPKLLIQFQNNGVVDDSQLPKDRFSAERLKGVDSTLKIQPAKLEDSAVYLCASSLVGGLAAGELFFGEGSRLTVL.